This T cell receptor beta chain was profiled in a study of OX40 agonist ivuxolimab in advanced cancers. The wider study: The dose-escalation group included hepatocellular carcinoma, melanoma, renal cell carcinoma and head and neck cancer. Of the patients, three showed partial responses, one with hepatocellular carcinoma and two with cutaneous melanoma.

Assay: immunoSEQ multiplex PCR; the TCRdb copy retains only in-frame clones and omits some. Of roughly 110,000 clones listed, more than 85% are singletons. CDR1 is SGHTA, CDR2 FQGNSA, per germline. Trimming removed 1 base from V and 7 bases from J; junction bases left unmatched: 17. This CDR3 contains 19 residues. About this clone: Its matching antigen is unknown.

Study-wide results and limits: Patients with a partial response at 0.1-3.0 mg/kg had among the lowest clonal expansion.

Specimen: CD4+ or CD8+ T cells sorted from blood, collected in a trial of the OX40 agonist ivuxolimab. The source of this sequence is an adult with an advanced solid tumor such as melanoma, head and neck, liver or kidney cancer. The chain combines TRBV7-2 with TRBJ2-1, with TRBD2 matching 9 bases. CDR3 coding DNA: TGTGCCAGCAGCTTAGACTACCCGAACCTAGCGGGACCAGGGAATGAGCAGTTCTTC. This translates into CASSLDYPNLAGPGNEQFF.